The 31 T cell receptor beta chains below all came from one sample that was sequenced in a study of OX40 agonist ivuxolimab in advanced cancers. The table came from immunoSEQ multiplex PCR; TCRdb's copy has only in-frame clones and leaves some out. Of about 26,000 clones detected, around 80% appear once; the ten largest clones hold 11% to 15%. The specimen was CD4+ or CD8+ T cells sorted from blood, collected in a trial of the OX40 agonist ivuxolimab. These receptors all come from an adult with an advanced solid tumor such as melanoma, head and neck, liver or kidney cancer.

The chain links TRBV7-9 to TRBJ2-7; TRBD1 is a possible D gene (6 bases). The V gene's germline CDR1 is SEHNR and CDR2 FQNEAQ (reference sequence). This CDR3 contains 15 residues. Trimming removed 5 bases from V and 1 base from J, with 15 bases in between. As DNA, the CDR3 is TGTGCCAGCAGCGAAGACTGGACAGAGTCCTACGAGCAGTACTTC. Translated: CASSEDWTESYEQYF. Based on the CDR3 plus reference TRBV7-9 and TRBJ2-7, the full variable domain is DTGVSQNPRHKITKRGQNVTFRCDPISEHNRLYWYRQTLGQGPEFLTYFQNEAQLEKSRLLSDRFSAERPKGSFSTLEIQRTEQGDSAMYLCASSEDWTESYEQYFGPGTRLTVT.

The chain couples TRBV21-1 to TRBJ2-1; the tabulated D call, TRBD2, remains unverified against the DNA. TRBV21-1 is designated a pseudogene. The CDR3 spans 14 residues. The CDR3 bases are TGTGCCAGCAGCAACCGGGGGGCCCCCAATGAGCAGTTCTTC. Protein sequence: CASSNRGAPNEQFF.

The chain employs TRBV30 and TRBJ1-2; D is unresolved. Germline V gene lookup returns CDR1 GTSNPN and CDR2 SVGIG (reference sequence). CDR3 length equals 14 residues. V lost 4 bases, J lost 3 bases, and 15 bases lay in between. The CDR3 DNA follows: TGTGCCTGGAACGGCAGCCCAACCTACTATGGCTACACCTTC. This codes for CAWNGSPTYYGYTF.

The chain uses TRBV7-2 and TRBJ2-3, with 10 bases matching TRBD2. The V segment lost 1 base and the J segment 1 base; nucleotides outside the gene matches: 8. Germline CDR1 reads SGHTA; CDR2 reads FQGNSA. The CDR3 has 18 residues. The CDR3 sequence is CASSLVGLAGDRTDTQYF. The CDR3 DNA sequence: TGTGCCAGCAGCTTAGTGGGCCTAGCGGGGGACCGCACAGATACGCAGTATTTT. The complete variable domain, with remaining parts taken from reference TRBV7-2 and TRBJ2-3, reads GAGVSQSPSNKVTEKGKDVELRCDPISGHTALYWYRQSLGQGLEFLIYFQGNSAPDKSGLPSDRFSAERTGGSVSTLTIQRTQQEDSAVYLCASSLVGLAGDRTDTQYFGPGTRLTVL.

This chain uses TRBV7-9 with TRBJ2-1; 10 nucleotides line up with TRBD2. CDR1 is SEHNR and CDR2 is FQNEAQ in the germline V gene (reference sequence). The CDR3 has 15 amino acids. J gave up 5 bases and V 5 bases, and 6 bases lay outside the gene matches. In nucleotides, the CDR3 is TGTGCCAGCAGCACCATAGCGGGGGGCCACAATGAGCAGTTCTTC. Translating it yields CASSTIAGGHNEQFF.

Only one count was recorded for this clone. The chain uses TRBV7-2 and TRBJ2-1; the match to TRBD2 covers 15 bases. Trimming at V came to 5 bases and at J to 2 bases, leaving 4 bases not matched to a gene. CDR3 length: 17 residues. The germline V gene encodes CDR1 SGHTA and CDR2 FQGNSA. CDR3 in DNA: TGTGCCAGCAGCCCAGGGACTAGCGGGGGGACCTACAATGAGCAGTTCTTC. It is translated as CASSPGTSGGTYNEQFF.

This chain joins TRBV29-1 and TRBJ1-2, with a possible D match to TRBD1 (6 bases). Trimming left V 7 bases short and J 6 bases short, with 21 bases between. Germline-derived CDR1 and CDR2 are SQVTM and ANQGSEA. This CDR3 spans 14 amino acids. The CDR3 nucleotides read TGCAGCGGGGGGGCATCGGCCCTTTCGGATGGCTACACCTTC. Protein sequence: CSGGASALSDGYTF.

The V call is TRBV9, the J call TRBJ2-3; D may be TRBD2 (6 bases). The CDR3 is made up of 16 amino acids. The V gene's germline CDR1 is SGDLS and CDR2 YYNGEE. Trimming left V 4 bases short and J 0 bases short, with 15 bases between. The CDR3 reads CASSSPLGSSTDTQYF. In DNA form, the CDR3 reads TGTGCCAGCAGCTCACCACTCGGGAGCAGCACAGATACGCAGTATTTT.

V gene TRBV4-3 combines with J gene TRBJ2-1; a possible D gene is TRBD2 (7 bases). Germline-derived CDR1 and CDR2 are LGHNA and YSLEER. The germline V and J ends were trimmed by 3 bases and 8 bases, with 14 bases remaining between them. This CDR3 is built from 14 residues. The CDR3 DNA reads as TGCGCCAGCAGCCACCCTACGGGGGGCGATGAGCAGTTCTTC. Translation: CASSHPTGGDEQFF.

This chain joins TRBV19 and TRBJ1-2, with D possibly being TRBD1 (6 bases). Germline CDR1 is LNHDA and CDR2 is SQIVND (reference sequence). Trimming left V 5 bases short and J 1 base short, with 11 bases between. CDR3 length: 14 amino acids. The CDR3 spells CASSPDRRNYGYTF. CDR3 in DNA: TGTGCCAGTAGTCCGGACAGACGTAACTATGGCTACACCTTC. The variable domain in full, with the rest retrieved from reference TRBV19 and TRBJ1-2, is DGGITQSPKYLFRKEGQNVTLSCEQNLNHDAMYWYRQDPGQGLRLIYYSQIVNDFQKGDIAEGYSVSREKKESFPLTVTSAQKNPTAFYLCASSPDRRNYGYTFGSGTRLTVV.

The chain links TRBV6-5 to TRBJ1-2, with 9 bases that match TRBD1. V lost 6 bases and J lost 9; bases outside the gene matches: 11. Germline assignment: CDR1 MNHEY and CDR2 SVGAGI. CDR3 length: 14 residues. CDR3 sequence: CASRYPGQGRRYTF. The CDR3, as DNA: TGTGCCAGCAGATATCCGGGACAGGGACGGCGCTACACCTTC.

V usage is TRBV10-3 and J usage is TRBJ2-2; D remains ambiguous. The CDR3 spans 13 residues. Germline V gene lookup returns CDR1 ENHRY and CDR2 SYGVKD. Trimming shortened V by 11 bases and J by 0 bases, and 10 bases separated the two germline ends. The CDR3 is CAGHGSNTGELFF. CDR3 sequence (DNA): TGTGCCGGCCATGGGTCGAACACCGGGGAGCTGTTTTTT.

This clone has only one observation. The rearrangement uses TRBV6-5 and TRBJ2-3; D might be TRBD2 (6 bases). Trimming left V 4 bases short and J 3 bases short, with 11 bases between. Germline CDR1 MNHEY, CDR2 SVGAGI. This CDR3 region has 14 residues. CDR3 DNA sequence: TGTGCCAGCAGTTCCCTGGCGGGAACAGATACGCAGTATTTT. Translation gives CASSSLAGTDTQYF.

J is TRBJ2-5 and V is TRBV7-2; 9 bases are a match to TRBD2. This CDR3 has 17 residues. Germline V CDR1 and CDR2: SGHTA, FQGNSA. V lost 6 bases and J lost 3; bases outside the gene matches: 14. This CDR3 is CASRIDLLAGTEETQYF. For the CDR3, the DNA is TGTGCCAGCAGAATAGATCTGCTAGCGGGGACGGAAGAGACCCAGTACTTC.

This clone showed up just once. The chain carries TRBV10-2 and TRBJ2-7; no firm D call. The V end lost 2 bases, the J end lost 3 bases, and 8 bases lay between the germline ends. The CDR3 is made up of 13 amino acids. Germline V lookup: CDR1 WSHSY, CDR2 SAAADI. The chain's CDR3 is CASSEERYYEQYF. The CDR3 DNA follows: TGCGCCAGCAGTGAGGAGAGATACTACGAGCAGTACTTC.

The genes are TRBV4-1 and TRBJ2-5; 7 bases fit TRBD2. The germline CDR1 and CDR2 sequences are MGHRA and YSYEKL. V shed 3 bases, J shed 0 bases, and the junction held 4 bases outside the gene matches. The CDR3 sequence is 15 residues long. DNA of the CDR3: TGCGCCAGCAGCCATGGGGGGGGGAACCAAGAGACCCAGTACTTC. It codes for CASSHGGGNQETQYF.

This clone was seen only once. The chain has TRBV29-1 and TRBJ2-7; D remains ambiguous. Germline V CDR1 and CDR2: SQVTM, ANQGSEA. The CDR3 runs to 11 residues. Trimming took 6 bases from V and 5 from J, leaving 11 bases between them. CDR3 bases: TGCAGCGTCTCAATCCTGAACGAGCAGTACTTC. It is translated as CSVSILNEQYF.

This chain uses TRBV19 with TRBJ1-4, with TRBD1 as a possible D gene (5 bases). CDR3 length: 18 residues. CDR1 is LNHDA and CDR2 is SQIVND in the germline V gene (reference sequence). Trimming stripped 1 base from V and 0 bases from J, with 15 bases between. The CDR3 DNA sequence: TGTGCCAGTAGTATAGCCCCGACAGATTATGCAACTAATGAAAAACTGTTTTTT. Its translation is CASSIAPTDYATNEKLFF.

This chain joins TRBV9 and TRBJ2-7; 10 nucleotides agree with TRBD2. The germline V gene has CDR1 SGDLS and CDR2 YYNGEE. Unmatched junction bases numbered 8, after V lost 2 bases and J lost 6 bases. The CDR3 runs to 15 residues. DNA for the CDR3: TGTGCCAGCAGCGTGAGCGGGGGGGCTCTCGGCGAGCAGTACTTC. Translating gives CASSVSGGALGEQYF.

The genes are TRBV7-9 and TRBJ2-7, with a tentative D call TRBD2 (6 bases). The CDR3 spans 14 residues. Trimming stripped 0 bases from V and 3 bases from J, with 9 bases between. Germline lookup yields CDR1 SEHNR and CDR2 FQNEAQ (reference sequence). CDR3 protein: CASSLAGGYYEQYF. CDR3 in DNA: TGTGCCAGCAGCTTAGCGGGGGGTTACTACGAGCAGTACTTC.

V usage is TRBV9 and J usage is TRBJ1-1; D gene ambiguous. Trimming stripped 0 bases from V and 1 base from J, with 7 bases between. Germline assignment: CDR1 SGDLS and CDR2 YYNGEE. This CDR3 comprises 14 residues. Here the CDR3 reads CASSVAGENTEAFF. Here the CDR3 DNA reads TGTGCCAGCAGCGTAGCGGGTGAGAACACTGAAGCTTTCTTT.

The chain joins TRBV2 to TRBJ1-2; D might be TRBD1 (5 bases). This CDR3 comprises 13 residues. V gave up 9 bases and J gave up 2 bases, with 13 bases separating them. Germline V gives CDR1 SNHLY, CDR2 FYNNEI. The DNA of the CDR3 is TGTGCCAGGGGGGAGCGACAAAACTATGGCTACACCTTC. Its translation is CARGERQNYGYTF.

This chain uses TRBV7-9 with TRBJ1-6; TRBD1 matches 10 bases. In germline, CDR1 is SEHNR, CDR2 FQNEAQ (reference sequence). This CDR3 is built from 16 residues. J lost 6 bases, V lost 5 bases, and 7 bases had no gene match. The CDR3 sequence: CASSGRQGAPNSPLHF. CDR3 sequence (DNA): TGTGCCAGCAGCGGACGACAGGGGGCGCCTAATTCACCCCTCCACTTT.

V is TRBV20-1 and J is TRBJ1-5; no firm D call. The CDR3 spans 11 residues. The V gene's germline CDR1 is DFQATT and CDR2 SNEGSKA (reference sequence). Trimming cost V 3 bases and J 14 bases, with 14 bases left between them. The CDR3 region has the DNA TGCAGTGCTAGTTCGGGTGTGCCAGAGCATTTT. Amino acids: CSASSGVPEHF.

The chain employs TRBV6-6 and TRBJ2-7, with D maybe TRBD2 (7 bases). The CDR3 covers 15 residues. Germline V CDR1 and CDR2: MNHNY, SVGAGI (reference sequence). The V gene lost 5 bases and the J gene lost 1 base, with 15 bases spanning the gap. The CDR3 loop is CASSIEGGASYEQYF. For the CDR3, the DNA is TGTGCCAGCAGTATAGAGGGGGGGGCTTCCTACGAGCAGTACTTC.

This clone showed up just a few times. This chain connects TRBV13 to TRBJ2-4, with D possibly matching TRBD1 (6 bases). Deletions cut 6 bases from V and 2 bases from J, with 17 bases between. CDR3 size: 16 residues. Germline V gives CDR1 PRHDT, CDR2 FYEKMQ (reference sequence). The chain's CDR3 is CASRLRGSRTKNIQYF. DNA of the CDR3: TGTGCCAGCAGACTCAGGGGCAGCAGGACCAAAAACATTCAGTACTTC.

This chain connects TRBV5-5 to TRBJ2-3, with a tentative D call TRBD2 (7 bases). Germline V gene sequence: CDR1 SGHKS, CDR2 YYEKEE (reference sequence). Trimming left V 0 bases short and J 5 bases short, with 13 bases between. The CDR3 extends over 15 amino acids. The chain's CDR3 is CASSLDRGAGDTQYF. The CDR3, as DNA: TGTGCCAGCAGCTTGGACCGGGGGGCAGGAGATACGCAGTATTTT. Based on the CDR3 plus reference TRBV5-5 and TRBJ2-3, the full variable domain is DAGVTQSPTHLIKTRGQQVTLRCSPISGHKSVSWYQQVLGQGPQFIFQYYEKEERGRGNFPDRFSARQFPNYSSELNVNALLLGDSALYLCASSLDRGAGDTQYFGPGTRLTVL.

The genes are TRBV7-9 and TRBJ1-4; D remains ambiguous. There are 11 residues in the CDR3. Germline assignment: CDR1 SEHNR and CDR2 FQNEAQ (reference sequence). V lost 8 bases and J 5 bases, leaving 6 bases between the germline ends. This chain's CDR3 is CASGANEKLFF. As DNA, the CDR3 is TGTGCCAGCGGCGCGAATGAAAAACTGTTTTTT.

The genes are TRBV19 and TRBJ1-1; D call uncertain. Germline lookup yields CDR1 LNHDA and CDR2 SQIVND (reference sequence). The CDR3 covers 14 residues. V was clipped by 1 base and J by 2 bases, with 8 bases between them. CDR3 sequence: CASSIVRRNTEAFF. The CDR3 nucleotides are TGTGCCAGTAGTATAGTCCGGAGAAACACTGAAGCTTTCTTT. The full variable domain, in which reference TRBV19 and TRBJ1-1 provide the parts outside the CDR3, is DGGITQSPKYLFRKEGQNVTLSCEQNLNHDAMYWYRQDPGQGLRLIYYSQIVNDFQKGDIAEGYSVSREKKESFPLTVTSAQKNPTAFYLCASSIVRRNTEAFFGQGTRLTVV.

The chain employs TRBV29-1 and TRBJ1-2; D uncertain. Germline loops: CDR1 SQVTM, CDR2 ANQGSEA. The CDR3 loop spans 10 amino acids. V was cut by 5 bases and J by 8 bases, with 9 bases left in between. As DNA, the CDR3 is TGCAGCGTTTACTATGAGGGCTACACCTTC. It is translated as CSVYYEGYTF.

The chain employs TRBV7-3 and TRBJ2-7; 11 bases match TRBD2. The length of the CDR3 is 15 residues. CDR1 is SGHTA and CDR2 is FQGTGA in the germline V gene. Trimming at V came to 5 bases and at J to 5 bases, leaving 8 bases not matched to a gene. CDR3 DNA: TGTGCCAGCAGCAATAGCGGGGGGGCCTTCGACGAGCAGTACTTC. Its protein product is CASSNSGGAFDEQYF.